These 14 T cell receptor beta chains were sequenced from one sample in a study of T cells in Graves' hyperthyroidism and ophthalmopathy. What was amplified from RNA transcripts were TCR beta CDR3 regions. First-round RT-PCR of the TCR CDR3 relied on the HTBI primer set. TCRdb re-called the multiplex PCR reads through MiXCR, storing one row per CDR3 protein. The sample includes fewer than 650,000 distinct CDR3 sequences, 14% seen only once; the top ten take about 15%. The material sequenced was blood. The origin of the receptors is a woman between 40 and 50 years old with Graves' hyperthyroidism.

This clonotype was counted ten times or more. The chain couples TRBV14 to TRBJ2-1; 11 positions match TRBD2. This CDR3 region has 18 residues. From germline, CDR1 is SGHDN and CDR2 FVKESK. Unmatched junction bases numbered 7, after V lost 3 bases and J lost 0 bases. In nucleotides, the CDR3 is TGTGCCAGCAGCCATGGGACTAGCGGACAGTTCTCCTACAATGAGCAGTTCTTC. Its translation is CASSHGTSGQFSYNEQFF.

This clonotype has ten or more counts. This chain connects TRBV11-2 to TRBJ2-1; tentatively, D is TRBD2 (6 bases). CDR3 length equals 14 residues. V lost 0 bases, J lost 12 bases, and 15 bases lay in between. The germline CDR1 and CDR2 sequences are SGHAT and FQNNGV. The CDR3 is CASSLDYGGEPQFF. Written as DNA, the CDR3 is TGTGCCAGCAGCTTAGATTACGGGGGAGAACCGCAGTTCTTC.

This clonotype was detected many times. This chain joins TRBV6-1 and TRBJ2-7; D possibly matches TRBD1 or TRBD2 (5 bases each). There are 14 residues in the CDR3. Germline V gene lookup returns CDR1 MNHNS and CDR2 SASEGT. The V gene lost 1 base and the J gene lost 2 bases, with 9 bases spanning the gap. The CDR3 protein is CASSEDWGTYEQYF. DNA of the CDR3: TGTGCCAGCAGTGAAGATTGGGGGACCTACGAGCAGTACTTC.

The table lists this clonotype with many counts. The chain links TRBV20-1 to TRBJ2-3, with D unclear. Trimming shortened V by 6 bases and J by 2 bases, and 15 bases separated the two germline ends. Germline V CDR1 and CDR2: DFQATT, SNEGSKA (reference sequence). The CDR3 has 14 residues. The chain's CDR3 is CSASPGHYTDTQYF. CDR3 bases: TGCAGTGCATCCCCGGGCCACTACACAGATACGCAGTATTTT.

This clonotype came up many times. In nucleotides, the CDR3 is TGCGCCAGCAGCCGGGGACAGGGGGACTACGAGCAGTACTTC. This gives the protein CASSRGQGDYEQYF. V is TRBV5-1 and J is TRBJ2-7; 11 bases are shared with TRBD1. The V segment lost 4 bases and the J segment 3 bases; nucleotides outside the gene matches: 3. The V gene's germline CDR1 is SGHRS and CDR2 YFSETQ. This CDR3 is built from 14 residues.

This clonotype has ten or more counts. The chain is built from TRBV27 and TRBJ1-5; D is undetermined. CDR3 length equals 13 residues. V was clipped by 6 bases and J by 4 bases, with 10 bases between them. Per the germline V gene, CDR1 is MNHEY and CDR2 is SMNVEV (reference sequence). The CDR3 protein is CASRDTENQPQHF. CDR3 bases: TGTGCCAGCAGAGACACCGAAAATCAGCCCCAGCATTTT.

The rearrangement links TRBV24-1 to TRBJ2-7; D remains unclear. CDR1 and CDR2 from the germline V gene are KGHDR and SFDVKD. The germline V and J ends were trimmed by 0 bases and 5 bases, with 1 base remaining between them. The CDR3 is 11 residues long. The CDR3 DNA reads as TGTGCCACCAGTGATTTGAACGAGCAGTACTTC. This codes for CATSDLNEQYF.

This clonotype was detected ten times or more. The V call is TRBV7-9, the J call TRBJ2-7, with D perhaps assigned TRBD1 or TRBD2 (5 bases each). The CDR3 loop spans 12 amino acids. V lost 8 bases and J lost 2, with 10 bases in between. Germline V gives CDR1 SEHNR, CDR2 FQNEAQ (reference sequence). The CDR3 DNA follows: TGTGCCAGCGGGATGGGGGCCTACGAGCAGTACTTC. Amino acids: CASGMGAYEQYF.

This clonotype occurred many times. This chain uses TRBV28 with TRBJ2-3, with D tentatively TRBD2 (6 bases). Trimming shortened V by 5 bases and J by 4 bases, and 19 bases separated the two germline ends. Germline loops: CDR1 MDHEN, CDR2 SYDVKM. The CDR3 length is 16 residues. The CDR3 is CASSRPGGGTADTQYF. The CDR3, as DNA: TGTGCCAGCAGTCGTCCAGGAGGCGGGACGGCAGATACGCAGTATTTT.

Regarding this clonotype: This may come from a read error, since a much larger clone is one base off. This chain joins TRBV5-6 and TRBJ1-2; 8 bases fit TRBD1. The CDR3 contains 15 residues. Unmatched junction bases numbered 5, after V lost 4 bases and J lost 0 bases. The germline V gene has CDR1 SGHDT and CDR2 YYEEEE. CDR3 nucleotides: TGTGCCAGCAGCGCTGACAGGGGAGCTAACTATGGCTACACCTTC. Encoded protein: CASSADRGANYGYTF.

This clonotype has only a few counts. A much larger clone sits a single nucleotide away, making a read error possible. The chain employs TRBV9 and TRBJ1-3; D possibly corresponds to TRBD1 (5 bases). CDR1 SGDLS and CDR2 YYNGEE come from the germline V gene. This CDR3 region has 17 residues. The CDR3 here is CASSLRDGGDSGNTIHF. The DNA for the CDR3 is TGTGCCAGCAGCTTACGGGACGGAGGAGACTCTGGAAACACCATACATTTT.

This chain uses TRBV6-1 with TRBJ2-2; D is unclear. The V gene's germline CDR1 is MNHNS and CDR2 SASEGT. V lost 3 bases to trimming and J lost 0 bases, with 5 bases between them. The CDR3 contains 14 residues. The DNA for the CDR3 is TGTGCCAGCAGTGACAGCCCGAACACCGGGGAGCTGTTTTTT. Encoded protein: CASSDSPNTGELFF.

This clonotype has ten or more counts. The V gene is TRBV3-1, the J gene TRBJ2-2, with 8 bases that match TRBD2. The CDR3 covers 17 residues. Germline V gene sequence: CDR1 LGHDT, CDR2 YNNKEL (reference sequence). The ends lost 2 bases at V and 1 base at J; junction bases unmatched: 6. The CDR3 nucleotides read TGTGCCAGCAGCCAACCTTCTAGCGGGCTGAACACCGGGGAGCTGTTTTTT. Translating gives CASSQPSSGLNTGELFF.

This clonotype came up many times. The rearrangement links TRBV28 to TRBJ2-7, with 10 nucleotides matching TRBD1. Germline CDR1 and CDR2: MDHEN and SYDVKM. The CDR3 spans 15 residues. With V trimmed by 7 bases and J by 5 bases, 11 bases remained unmatched. CDR3 in amino acids: CASTPPGQGNHEQYF. CDR3 nucleotides: TGTGCCAGCACTCCCCCGGGACAGGGGAACCACGAGCAGTACTTC.